Reported below is one T cell receptor beta chain. Its antigen is unidentified. These data belong to a study of T cells in Graves' hyperthyroidism and ophthalmopathy. Overall study: Peripheral blood was acquired at first diagnosis, ahead of any therapy whatsoever.

Ophthalmopathy patients all had a Clinical Activity Score of at least 3, a NOSPECS grade of at least 4 and disease under 3 months old. Findings and caveats of the study: Blood held most thyroid clonotypes expanded above 0.001 frequency.

V lost 2 bases and J lost 5, with 13 bases in between. Germline CDR1 reads SGHTA; CDR2 reads FQGTGA. CDR3 length equals 14 residues. Amplification of TCR beta CDR3 regions used RNA as the template. Carried out on the TCR CDR3, a first-round RT-PCR used the HTBI primer set. TCRdb analysed the multiplex PCR reads with MiXCR anew, one entry per CDR3 protein. This repertoire shows around 350,000 distinct CDR3 sequences, roughly 15% found once; its top ten account for roughly a fifth. The rearrangement links TRBV7-3 to TRBJ2-7, with D perhaps matching TRBD2 (6 bases). The receptor was derived from a woman in her 30s with Graves' ophthalmopathy. The sequenced sample consisted of blood. The CDR3 DNA reads TGTGCCAGCAGCTTATGGGGCGGGACCCACGAGCAGTACTTC. Residues: CASSLWGGTHEQYF.